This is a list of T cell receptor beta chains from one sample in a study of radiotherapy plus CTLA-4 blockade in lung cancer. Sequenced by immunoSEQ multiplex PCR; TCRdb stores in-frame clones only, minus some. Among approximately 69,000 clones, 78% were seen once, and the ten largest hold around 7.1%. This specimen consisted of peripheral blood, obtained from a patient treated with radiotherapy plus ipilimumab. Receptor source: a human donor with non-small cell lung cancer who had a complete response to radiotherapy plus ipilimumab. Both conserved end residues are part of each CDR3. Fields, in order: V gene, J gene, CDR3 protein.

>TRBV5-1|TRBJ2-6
CASGRVVSSGANVLTF
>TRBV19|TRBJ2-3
CASTLAADSTDTQYF
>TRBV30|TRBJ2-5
CAWRLQTETQYF
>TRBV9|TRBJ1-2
CASSTGPTGGIGYGYTF
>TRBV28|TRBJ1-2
CASSTLEGYTF
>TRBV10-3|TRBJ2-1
CAIGTGGDEQFF
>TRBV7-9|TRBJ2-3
CASSSTGVTDTQYF
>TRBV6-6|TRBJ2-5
CASSTSPGYQETQYF
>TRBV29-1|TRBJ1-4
CSVAGQGTTNEKLFF
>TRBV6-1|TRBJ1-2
CASSESKGRDGYTF
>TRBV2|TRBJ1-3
CASTGTGVPLGNTIYF
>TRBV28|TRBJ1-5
CASSLRGRGGNQPQHF
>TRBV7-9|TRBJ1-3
CASSPPRTGGNTIYF
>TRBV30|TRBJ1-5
CAWSRRDNQPQHF
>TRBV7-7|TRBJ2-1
CASSLDREGNNEQFF
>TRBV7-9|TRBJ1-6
CASSQGAGNNSPLHF
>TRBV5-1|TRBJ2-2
CASSFQLAYNTGELFF
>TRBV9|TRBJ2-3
CASSVAADTQYF
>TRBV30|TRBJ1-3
CAYRETFSGNTIYF
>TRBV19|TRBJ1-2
CASSIVATYGYTF
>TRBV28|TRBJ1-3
CASSNGGVGNTIYF
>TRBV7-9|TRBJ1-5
CASRGGNDQPQHF
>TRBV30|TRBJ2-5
CAWSGVGLAGGETQYF
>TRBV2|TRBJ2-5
CASTERDPLQETQYF
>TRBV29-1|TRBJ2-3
CSVVGQGKSTDTQYF
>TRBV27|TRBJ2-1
CASSPRVGWSHEQFF
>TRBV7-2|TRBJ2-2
CASSSKVFANTGELFF
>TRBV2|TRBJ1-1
CASRQGGTEAFF
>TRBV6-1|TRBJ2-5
CASSNRGLKETQYF
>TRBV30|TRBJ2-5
CAWRKQGVQETQYF
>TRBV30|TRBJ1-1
CASQPGTGYTEAFF
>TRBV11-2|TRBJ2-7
CASSLDGGAGLEQYF
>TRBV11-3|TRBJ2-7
CASSPILGASTEQYF
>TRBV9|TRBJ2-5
CASSVALQFGETQYF
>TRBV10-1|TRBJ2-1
CASSESGSGMYNEQFF
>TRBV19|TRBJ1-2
CASKMPRELDGYTF
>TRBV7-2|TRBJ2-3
CASSPGPPGSTDTQYF
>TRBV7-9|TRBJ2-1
CASSFNPDSNEQFF
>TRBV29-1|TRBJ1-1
CSVNRGGTEAFF
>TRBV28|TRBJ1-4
CASSLTGEREKLFF
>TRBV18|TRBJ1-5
CASSPSAASNQPQHF
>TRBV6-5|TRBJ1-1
CALLARTERTEAFF
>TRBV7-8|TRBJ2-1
CASSLVWTGVNEQFF
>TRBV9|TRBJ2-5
CASSEEASGQETQYF
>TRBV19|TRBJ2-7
CASTGYDHEQYF
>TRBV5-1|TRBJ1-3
CASSTQGGGSGNTIYF
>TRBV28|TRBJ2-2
CASRAPNTGELFF